This T cell receptor (beta chain) was recorded in a study of CD8 T cells in Susac syndrome (dated by TCRdb to between 2017 and 2020). Notes on the research overall: Repertoire sequencing was used to test whether CD8+ T cell activation and differentiation in Susac syndrome was antigen driven. Clonality of the CD8+ T cell repertoire was compared between about a dozen healthy donors, roughly 14 Susac syndrome patients and 15 or so multiple sclerosis patients.

To note about this clonotype: What this receptor recognizes is not known. Base-call qualities are not available, and no considerably larger clone is one nucleotide away.

RNA was extracted using the RNeasy kit, and roughly 0.5 to 1 microgram was reverse transcribed with random hexamers. TCR beta CDR3 regions were amplified with the immunoSEQ multiplex PCR assay covering 54 Vbeta and 13 Jbeta segments. To correct PCR amplification bias, a synthetic template baseline was used for both primer optimization and computational correction. The authors processed their data as follows. Reads were annotated to V, D and J genes per IMGT and analyzed with immunoSEQ Analyzer, keeping only productive sequences. Clonality was computed as one minus Shannon entropy normalized by log2 of the number of productive unique sequences. For each patient and control, public and private clones were evaluated among the 100 most prevalent clones. Susac-specific clones were defined as absent from healthy and MS cohorts, over a thousand published viral clones and other ImmuneACCESS disease sequences. TCRdb passed the public sequencing reads through fastp at Q25 and MiXCR, retaining productive beta sequences. Duplicate CDR3 protein sequences are folded into a single record with the most common DNA and genes. The V and J calls here are based on TCRdb, not the publication. The sample has 250,000 to 300,000 distinct CDR3 sequences on record, 85% of them singletons. The top ten hold 0.21% of the sample.

Peripheral blood CD8+ and CD4+ T cells from healthy donors, Susac syndrome patients and multiple sclerosis patients were profiled using high-throughput TCR beta sequencing. Treatment-naive patients with stable or active relapsing-remitting disease fulfilling revised McDonald criteria were used as multiple sclerosis controls. Bulk CD8+ and CD4+ T cells were purified by magnetic negative isolation, whereas CD8+ TEMRA cells were enriched by FACS. Blood was collected in EDTA tubes and processed within 24 hours, with PBMCs isolated through density gradient centrifugation. PBMCs destined for TCR sequencing were cryopreserved in liquid nitrogen and later thawed in a 37 °C water bath. The sorted or isolated CD4+, CD8+ and CD8+ TEMRA cells reached a purity of at least 90%. On the study overall, not on this receptor specifically: The number of individuals in the TCR sequencing and HLA analysis was acknowledged as relatively small.

The V end loses 4 bases and the J end loses 4 bases, and a stretch of 17 bases separates them. The CDR3 starts with the cysteine, ends with the phenylalanine, and has 15 residues. The read is trimmed to its CDR3 DNA, 45 bases read in frame from base 1. Via the germline V gene, CDR1 is LGHNA and CDR2 YSLEER. The rearranged segments are TRBV4-3 and TRBJ2-7; the D gene is possibly TRBD1 or TRBD2, with 5 bases matching each. The sequence derives from a human donor with multiple sclerosis. Sequenced material: CD8+ T cells from PBMCs. The base sequence is TGCGCCAGCAGCCCATTCGGGGCAGCCGGATACGAGCAGTACTTC. This gives the protein CASSPFGAAGYEQYF.